Listed below are T cell receptor beta chains from one sample, sequenced in a study of read filtering for tumor transcriptome and immune sequencing. TCRdb used MiXCR to reprocess the reads, holding one entry per CDR3 protein. This table has some 80,000 distinct CDR3 sequences, 9% to 15% appearing once. The source material was a population of CD138-negative cells sorted from bone marrow. These receptors originate from a donor at least 40 years old with multiple myeloma. The CDR3 runs from the conserved cysteine through the conserved F or W.

j_call v_call cdr3_aa
TRBJ2-2 TRBV20-1 CSAKIAGGLEAGELFF
TRBJ2-6 TRBV5-1 CSSRGESGTSRANVLTF
TRBJ2-7 TRBV6-2/TRBV6-3 CASSRTAIEQYF
TRBJ2-1 TRBV5-1 CASSLSQYNEQFF
TRBJ1-3 TRBV30 CAWRLKGSGNTIYF
TRBJ2-3 TRBV5-1 CASSLAGQGGPTDTQYF
TRBJ2-3 TRBV7-9 CASSKGVGDWRTDTQYF
TRBJ1-4 TRBV12-3/TRBV12-4 CASSLDRGPINEKLFF
TRBJ2-6 TRBV7-3 CASRSTGAGGANVLTF
TRBJ2-5 TRBV5-8 CASSPRTGGSETQYF
TRBJ2-1 TRBV5-1 CASSTPGLAGVGEQFF
TRBJ2-7 TRBV6-6 CASSPGGANEQYF
TRBJ2-3 TRBV18 CASSPVPSRGDTQYF
TRBJ1-1 TRBV10-3 CAISDTGTANTEAFF
TRBJ2-1 TRBV7-3 CASSSPSGSSHNEQFF
TRBJ2-1 TRBV29-1 CSASNNEQFF
TRBJ2-2 TRBV12-3/TRBV12-4 CASSLQGWDTGELFF
TRBJ2-7 TRBV7-9 CASSPLPGTGEREQYF